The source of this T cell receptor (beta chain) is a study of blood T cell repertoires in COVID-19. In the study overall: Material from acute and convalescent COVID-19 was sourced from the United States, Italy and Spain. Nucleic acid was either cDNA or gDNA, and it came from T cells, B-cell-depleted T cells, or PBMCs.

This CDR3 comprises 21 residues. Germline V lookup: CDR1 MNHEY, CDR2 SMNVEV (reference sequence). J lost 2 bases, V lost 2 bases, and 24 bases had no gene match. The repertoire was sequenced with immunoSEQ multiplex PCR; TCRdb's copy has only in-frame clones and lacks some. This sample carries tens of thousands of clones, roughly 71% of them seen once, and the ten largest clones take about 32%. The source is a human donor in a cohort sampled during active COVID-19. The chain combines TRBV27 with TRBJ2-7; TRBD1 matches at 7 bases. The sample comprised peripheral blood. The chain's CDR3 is CASSLRFPKRQGVLLAYEQYF. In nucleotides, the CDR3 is TGTGCCAGCAGTTTACGATTCCCTAAACGACAGGGAGTCTTATTGGCCTACGAGCAGTACTTC.